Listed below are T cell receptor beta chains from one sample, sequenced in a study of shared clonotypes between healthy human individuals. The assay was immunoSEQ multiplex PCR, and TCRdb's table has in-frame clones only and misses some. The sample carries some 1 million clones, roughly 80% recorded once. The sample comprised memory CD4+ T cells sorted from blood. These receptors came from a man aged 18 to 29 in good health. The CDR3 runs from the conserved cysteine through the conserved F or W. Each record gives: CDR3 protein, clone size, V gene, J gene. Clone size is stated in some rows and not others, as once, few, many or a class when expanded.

CDR3: CASSLNSGGAGYNEQFF
size: .
V: TRBV18
J: TRBJ2-1

CDR3: CASSIAAGKNTEAFF
size: .
V: TRBV19
J: TRBJ1-1

CDR3: CASSLGLLETQYF
size: .
V: TRBV4-1
J: TRBJ2-5

CDR3: CASSLGGQAFYGYTF
size: .
V: TRBV27
J: TRBJ1-2

CDR3: CASSPLGLAGGPQETQYF
size: .
V: TRBV7-7
J: TRBJ2-5

CDR3: CASSEPSAGNTIYF
size: .
V: TRBV10-1
J: TRBJ1-3

CDR3: CASKGPSRGGRVGEQYF
size: .
V: TRBV2
J: TRBJ2-7

CDR3: CASSPTTSDSPLHF
size: .
V: TRBV13
J: TRBJ1-6

CDR3: CASSPGQGVNTGELFF
size: .
V: TRBV7-6
J: TRBJ2-2

CDR3: CASSNSGGAYNEQFF
size: .
V: TRBV7-8
J: TRBJ2-1

CDR3: CASDSKGARTGELFF
size: .
V: TRBV7-8
J: TRBJ2-2

CDR3: CAISLSGKPGSYNEQFF
size: .
V: TRBV10-3
J: TRBJ2-1

CDR3: CASSTRPGTGSYEQYF
size: .
V: TRBV11-2
J: TRBJ2-7

CDR3: CASSSGTSPETQYF
size: .
V: TRBV5-4
J: TRBJ2-5

CDR3: CAISAQGGTEAFF
size: .
V: TRBV10-3
J: TRBJ1-1

CDR3: CASSAAGGVETQYF
size: once
V: TRBV5-4
J: TRBJ2-5

CDR3: CASSAGLTGNYGYTF
size: few
V: TRBV9
J: TRBJ1-2

CDR3: CASSLRLEQFF
size: .
V: TRBV11-1
J: TRBJ2-1

CDR3: CASSSRDTKPYEQYF
size: .
V: TRBV5-1
J: TRBJ2-7

CDR3: CASSYSRTATNYGYTF
size: .
V: TRBV6-5
J: TRBJ1-2

CDR3: CASSLAAGADTQYF
size: .
V: TRBV7-9
J: TRBJ2-3

CDR3: CASSHAWAGDYEQYF
size: once
V: TRBV4-2
J: TRBJ2-7

CDR3: CASSLGGGSTDTQYF
size: many
V: TRBV11-3
J: TRBJ2-3

CDR3: CASSLWGLGGGNTEAFF
size: .
V: TRBV5-1
J: TRBJ1-1

CDR3: CAWGDRKETQYF
size: .
V: TRBV30
J: TRBJ2-5

CDR3: CASSLAPGGLGQETQYF
size: .
V: TRBV5-1
J: TRBJ2-5

CDR3: CSGDSVDNEQFF
size: .
V: TRBV29-1
J: TRBJ2-1

CDR3: CASSATGKVDNEQFF
size: .
V: TRBV9
J: TRBJ2-1

CDR3: CASSVHQGPGNTIYF
size: once
V: TRBV5-1
J: TRBJ1-3

CDR3: CASSSPIQGKGDNQPQHF
size: .
V: TRBV28
J: TRBJ1-5

CDR3: CASSWGTDTQYF
size: .
V: TRBV6-1
J: TRBJ2-3

CDR3: CASSNRGNYGYTF
size: .
V: TRBV2
J: TRBJ1-2

CDR3: CASSSGTLSTNEKLFF
size: once
V: TRBV5-4
J: TRBJ1-4